This paragraph covers one T cell receptor (beta chain) sequence. Trimming took 1 base from V and 4 from J, leaving 16 bases between them. The CDR3 is 16 amino acids. CDR1 is LGHDT, CDR2 YNNKEL, per germline (reference sequence). This specimen comes from a study of blood T cell repertoires in COVID-19. Study-wide background: In each case, the material was cDNA or gDNA derived from T cells, B-cell-depleted T cells, or PBMCs.

Under the authors' procedure: Scientists estimated how many nucleated cells there were by amplifying reference gene primers. TCRdb's table, derived via immunoSEQ multiplex PCR, lists solely in-frame clones and lacks some. The V and J calls and the clone size are those of that table, but D and trimming were determined from the DNA. The sample yields about 100,000 clones, about two thirds seen once. The receptor's source is a woman aged 40 to 50 with acute or convalescent COVID-19. The chain is built from TRBV3-1 (or the pseudogene TRBV3-2) and TRBJ2-5, with a weak D call TRBD2 (5 bases). Material for sequencing was peripheral blood. CDR3 coding DNA: TGTGCCAGCAGCCAAGGGTTTGAGGGTTTTTTAGAGACCCAGTACTTC. Residues: CASSQGFEGFLETQYF.